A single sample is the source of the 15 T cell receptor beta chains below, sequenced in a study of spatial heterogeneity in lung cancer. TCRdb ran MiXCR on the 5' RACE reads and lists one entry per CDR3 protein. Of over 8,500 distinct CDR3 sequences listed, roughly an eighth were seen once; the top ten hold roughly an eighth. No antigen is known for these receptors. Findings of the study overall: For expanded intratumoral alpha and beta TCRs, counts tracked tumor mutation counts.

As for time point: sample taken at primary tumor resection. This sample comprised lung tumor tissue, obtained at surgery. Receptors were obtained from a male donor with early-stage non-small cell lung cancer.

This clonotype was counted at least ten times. The DNA for the CDR3 is TGCGCCAGCAGCCAACTCCGGACAGGGGGCTACGAGCAGTACTTC. Protein sequence: CASSQLRTGGYEQYF. The V gene is TRBV4-1, the J gene TRBJ2-7; 10 nucleotides match TRBD1. The trim removed 2 bases at V and 3 bases at J, leaving 4 bases unmatched. Germline CDR1 is MGHRA and CDR2 is YSYEKL. This CDR3 is 15 amino acids long.

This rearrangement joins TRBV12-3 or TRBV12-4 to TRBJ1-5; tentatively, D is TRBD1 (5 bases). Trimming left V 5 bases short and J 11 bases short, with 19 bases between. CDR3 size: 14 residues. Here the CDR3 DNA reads TGTGCCAGCAGTCGACAGAGGAGTGGACTTTCCCAGCATTTT. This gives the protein CASSRQRSGLSQHF.

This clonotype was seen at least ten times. The CDR3 DNA follows: TGTGCCAGCAGCCATTCTGAGACCCAGTACTTC. Translated: CASSHSETQYF. The rearrangement uses TRBV3-1 and TRBJ2-5; D gene unclear. Trimming removed 3 bases from V and 5 bases from J, with 4 bases in between. This CDR3 spans 11 amino acids. CDR1 LGHDT and CDR2 YNNKEL come from the germline V gene (reference sequence).

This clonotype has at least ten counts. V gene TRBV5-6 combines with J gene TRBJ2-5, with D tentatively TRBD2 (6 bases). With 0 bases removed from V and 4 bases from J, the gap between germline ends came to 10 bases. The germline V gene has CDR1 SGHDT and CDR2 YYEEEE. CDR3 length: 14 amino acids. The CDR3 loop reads CASSLVSGGETQYF. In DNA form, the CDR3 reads TGTGCCAGCAGCTTGGTTTCCGGGGGAGAGACCCAGTACTTC. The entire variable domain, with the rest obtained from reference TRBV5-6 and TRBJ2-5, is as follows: DAGVTQSPTHLIKTRGQQVTLRCSPKSGHDTVSWYQQALGQGPQFIFQYYEEEERQRGNFPDRFSGHQFPNYSSELNVNALLLGDSALYLCASSLVSGGETQYFGPGTRLLVL.

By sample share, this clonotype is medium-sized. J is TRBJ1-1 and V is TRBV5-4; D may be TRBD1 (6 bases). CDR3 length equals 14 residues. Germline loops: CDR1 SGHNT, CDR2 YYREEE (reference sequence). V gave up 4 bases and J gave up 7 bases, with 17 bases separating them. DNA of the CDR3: TGTGCCAGCAGCCTGGGACAAGCGGGCAGTGAAGCTTTCTTT. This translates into CASSLGQAGSEAFF.

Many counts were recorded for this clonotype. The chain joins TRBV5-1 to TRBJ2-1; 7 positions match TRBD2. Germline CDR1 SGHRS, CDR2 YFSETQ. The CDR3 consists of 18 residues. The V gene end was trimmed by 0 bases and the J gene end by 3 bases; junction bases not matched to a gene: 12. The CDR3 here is CASSLAGGSRNLYNEQFF. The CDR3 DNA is TGCGCCAGCAGCTTGGCCGGGGGGAGCAGGAACCTCTACAATGAGCAGTTCTTC.

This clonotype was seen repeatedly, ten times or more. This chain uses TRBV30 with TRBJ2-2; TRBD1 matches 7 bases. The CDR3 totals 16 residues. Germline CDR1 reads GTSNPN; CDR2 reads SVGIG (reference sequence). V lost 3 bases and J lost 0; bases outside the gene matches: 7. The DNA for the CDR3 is TGTGCCTGGAGCGGACCGGACAGGACGAACACCGGGGAGCTGTTTTTT. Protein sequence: CAWSGPDRTNTGELFF.

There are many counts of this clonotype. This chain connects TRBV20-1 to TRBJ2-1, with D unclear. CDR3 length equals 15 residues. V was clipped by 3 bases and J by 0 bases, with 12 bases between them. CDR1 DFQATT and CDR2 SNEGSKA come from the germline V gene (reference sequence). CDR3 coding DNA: TGCAGTGCTAGGAGACTGAATTTCTCCTACAATGAGCAGTTCTTC. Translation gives CSARRLNFSYNEQFF.

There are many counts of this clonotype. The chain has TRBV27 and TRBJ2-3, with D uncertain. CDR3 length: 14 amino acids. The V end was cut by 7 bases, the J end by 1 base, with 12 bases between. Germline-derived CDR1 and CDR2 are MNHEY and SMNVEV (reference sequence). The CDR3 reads CASTRSAGTDTQYF. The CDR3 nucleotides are TGTGCCAGCACCCGATCGGCTGGCACAGATACGCAGTATTTT.

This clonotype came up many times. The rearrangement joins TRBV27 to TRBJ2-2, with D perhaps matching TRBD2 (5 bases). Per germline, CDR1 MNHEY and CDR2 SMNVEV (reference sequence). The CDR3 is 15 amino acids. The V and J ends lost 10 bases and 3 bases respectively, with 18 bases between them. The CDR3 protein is CATKRPSGDTGELFF. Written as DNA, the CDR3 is TGTGCCACGAAAAGGCCGTCCGGGGACACCGGGGAGCTGTTTTTT.

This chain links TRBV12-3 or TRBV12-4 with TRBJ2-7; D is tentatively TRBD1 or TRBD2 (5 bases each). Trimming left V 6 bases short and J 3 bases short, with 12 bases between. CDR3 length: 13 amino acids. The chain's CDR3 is CASSSGTDYEQYF. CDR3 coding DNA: TGTGCCAGCAGCTCCGGGACCGACTACGAGCAGTACTTC.

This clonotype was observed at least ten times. The CDR3 nucleotides read TGTGCCAGCTTACCTTCTGGGGTCGGCGGCTACACCTTC. Translated, it gives CASLPSGVGGYTF. The chain employs TRBV5-6 and TRBJ1-2; no definite D call. This CDR3 is built from 13 residues. With 7 bases removed from V and 8 bases from J, the gap between germline ends came to 18 bases. Germline CDR1 is SGHDT and CDR2 is YYEEEE.

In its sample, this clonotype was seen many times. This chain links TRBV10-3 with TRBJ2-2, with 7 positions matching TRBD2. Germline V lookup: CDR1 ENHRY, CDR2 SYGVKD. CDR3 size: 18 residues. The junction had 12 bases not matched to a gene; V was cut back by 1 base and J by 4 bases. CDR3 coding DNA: TGTGCCATCAGTGAGTGGTTTATGCTAGCGGAGTTCACCGGGGAGCTGTTTTTT. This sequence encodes CAISEWFMLAEFTGELFF.

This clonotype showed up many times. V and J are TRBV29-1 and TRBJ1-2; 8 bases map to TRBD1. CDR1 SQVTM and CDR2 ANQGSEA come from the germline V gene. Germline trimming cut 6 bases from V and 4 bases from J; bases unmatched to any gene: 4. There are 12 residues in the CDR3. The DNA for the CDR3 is TGCAGCGTGGGACAGGCCGGCTATGGCTACACCTTC. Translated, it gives CSVGQAGYGYTF.

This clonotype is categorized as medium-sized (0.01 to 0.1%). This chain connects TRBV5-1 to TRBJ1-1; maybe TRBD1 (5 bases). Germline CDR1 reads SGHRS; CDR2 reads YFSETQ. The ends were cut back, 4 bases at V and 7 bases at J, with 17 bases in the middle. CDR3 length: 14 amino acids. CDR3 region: CASSLGTARFEAFF. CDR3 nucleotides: TGCGCCAGCAGCCTAGGGACTGCCCGGTTTGAAGCTTTCTTT.